This T cell receptor beta chain came from a study of cytomegalovirus exposure and HLA in healthy donors. About the research overall: Per a later analysis, the roughly 670 first-cohort and 95 to 150 validation repertoires shared one platform. The study, taken as a whole, reports: In vitro work confirmed that a few CMV-associated chains recognize CMV antigens.

Comment on this clone: Its antigen remains unknown.

V dropped 0 bases and J dropped 4 bases, with 18 bases sitting between them. Germline V gene data show CDR1 as SGHVS and CDR2 as FQNEAQ. This CDR3 is 17 amino acids long. Repertoires were generated with immunoSEQ multiplex PCR, while TCRdb's copy carries only in-frame clones and drops some. The repertoire has under 150,000 clones, less than 90% of them found once; the top ten carry roughly 3%. The V and J genes are TRBV7-8 and TRBJ1-2; D possibly corresponds to TRBD1 (6 bases). Sequencing input: PBMCs. The receptor was derived from a man aged 18 to 30 in good health and CMV-seronegative. The CDR3 bases are TGTGCCAGCAGCTTAGCGGGGACAACAGCCGGGCTCTATGGCTACACCTTC. Translated, it gives CASSLAGTTAGLYGYTF.